This entry features one T cell receptor beta chain sequence. Trimming left V 5 bases short and J 3 bases short, with 10 bases between. CDR1 and CDR2 from the germline V gene are SGHAT and FQNNGV. The CDR3 spans 13 residues. This sample is part of a study of cytomegalovirus exposure and HLA in healthy donors. Method: immunoSEQ multiplex PCR; TCRdb's copy keeps in-frame clones and lacks some. Among 170,000 or so clones listed, less than 85% were seen once. This chain joins TRBV11-2 and TRBJ1-1; D is uncertain. The sequence was obtained from a man aged 18-30 years in good health and CMV-seropositive. Sample: PBMCs. This chain's CDR3 is CASSPDWDTEAFF. The CDR3 coding sequence is TGTGCCAGCAGCCCCGACTGGGACACTGAAGCTTTCTTT.